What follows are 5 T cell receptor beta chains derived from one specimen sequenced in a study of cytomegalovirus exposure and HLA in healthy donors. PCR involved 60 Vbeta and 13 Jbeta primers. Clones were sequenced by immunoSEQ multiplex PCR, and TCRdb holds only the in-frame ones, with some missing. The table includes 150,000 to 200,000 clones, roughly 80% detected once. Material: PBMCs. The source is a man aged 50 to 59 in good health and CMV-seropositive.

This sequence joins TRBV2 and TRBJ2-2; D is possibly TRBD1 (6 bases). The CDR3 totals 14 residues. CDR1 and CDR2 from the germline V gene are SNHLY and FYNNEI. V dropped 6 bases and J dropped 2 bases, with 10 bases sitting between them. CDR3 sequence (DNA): TGTGCCAGCAGAACAGGGACAAACACCGGGGAGCTGTTTTTT. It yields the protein CASRTGTNTGELFF.

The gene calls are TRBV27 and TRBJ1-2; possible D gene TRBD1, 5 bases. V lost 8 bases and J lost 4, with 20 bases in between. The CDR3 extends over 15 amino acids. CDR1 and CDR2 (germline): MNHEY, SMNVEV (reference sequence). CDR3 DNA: TGTGCCAGCCGTCTTAGCGGGGGATGGAGCTATGGCTACACCTTC. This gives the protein CASRLSGGWSYGYTF.

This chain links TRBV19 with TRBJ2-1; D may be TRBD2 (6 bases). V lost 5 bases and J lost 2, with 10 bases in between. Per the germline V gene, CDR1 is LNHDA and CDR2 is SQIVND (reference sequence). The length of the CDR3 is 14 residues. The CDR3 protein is CASSAGTPYNEQFF. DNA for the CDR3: TGTGCCAGTAGTGCCGGGACTCCCTACAATGAGCAGTTCTTC.

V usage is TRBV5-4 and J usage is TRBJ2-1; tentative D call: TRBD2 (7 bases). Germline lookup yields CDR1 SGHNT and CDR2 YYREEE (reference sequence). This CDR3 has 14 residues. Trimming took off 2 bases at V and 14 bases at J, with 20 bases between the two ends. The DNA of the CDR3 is TGTGCCAGCAGCTTAAGGGGGGGGGCCCATTCGGAGTTCTTC. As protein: CASSLRGGAHSEFF. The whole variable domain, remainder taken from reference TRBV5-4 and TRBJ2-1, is ETGVTQSPTHLIKTRGQQVTLRCSSQSGHNTVSWYQQALGQGPQFIFQYYREEENGRGNFPPRFSGLQFPNYSSELNVNALELDDSALYLCASSLRGGAHSEFFGPGTRLTVL.

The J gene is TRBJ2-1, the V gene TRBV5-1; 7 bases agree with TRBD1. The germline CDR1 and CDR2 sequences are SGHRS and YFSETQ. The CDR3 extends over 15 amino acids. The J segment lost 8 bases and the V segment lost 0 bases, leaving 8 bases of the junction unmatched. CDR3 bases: TGCGCCAGCAGCTTGGAGGCAGGGGGAATTGATGAGCAGTTCTTC. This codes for CASSLEAGGIDEQFF.